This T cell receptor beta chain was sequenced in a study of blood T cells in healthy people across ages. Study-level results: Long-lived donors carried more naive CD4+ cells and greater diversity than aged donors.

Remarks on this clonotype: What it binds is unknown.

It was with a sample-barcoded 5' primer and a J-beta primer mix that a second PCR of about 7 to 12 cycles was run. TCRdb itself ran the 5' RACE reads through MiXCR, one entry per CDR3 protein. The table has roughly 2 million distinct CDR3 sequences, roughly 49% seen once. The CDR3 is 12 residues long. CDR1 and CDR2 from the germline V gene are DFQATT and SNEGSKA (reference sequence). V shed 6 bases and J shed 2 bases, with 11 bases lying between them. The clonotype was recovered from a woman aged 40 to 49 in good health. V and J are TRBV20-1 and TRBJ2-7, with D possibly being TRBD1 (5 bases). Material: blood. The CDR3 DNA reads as TGCAGTGCCACACAGGTAACCTACGAGCAGTACTTC. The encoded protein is CSATQVTYEQYF.